One and the same sample provided the 8 T cell receptor beta chains below, sequenced in a study of control samples from healthy donors and cancer patients. The method was immunoSEQ multiplex PCR; TCRdb's version includes in-frame clones alone and lacks a portion of them. Found here are some 120,000 clones, about 90% of them singletons; the top ten hold around 2%. Specimen: blood. These receptors originate from a man aged 18 to 30 in good health.

The V call is TRBV12-5, the J call TRBJ2-4; D may correspond to TRBD1 or TRBD2 (6 bases each). Trimming removed 1 base at V and 2 bases at J, with 15 bases between. CDR1 is LGHNT and CDR2 is FRNRAP in the germline V gene. The CDR3 is 17 residues long. DNA of the CDR3: TGTGCTAGTGGTTTGGGAGGAGGGGACACCTCCAAAAACATTCAGTACTTC. Translation: CASGLGGGDTSKNIQYF.

The chain joins TRBV11-3 to TRBJ2-1; the match to TRBD2 covers 16 bases. There are 18 residues in the CDR3. In germline, CDR1 is SGHNT, CDR2 YENEEA. V gave up 3 bases and J gave up 5 bases; unmatched junction bases: 7. Written as DNA, the CDR3 is TGTGCCAGCAGCTTTGGGACTAGCGGGAGGGACCGTCACAATGAGCAGTTCTTC. It specifies CASSFGTSGRDRHNEQFF.

The chain employs TRBV10-1 and TRBJ1-1; no firm D call. Trimming shortened V by 2 bases and J by 5 bases, and 12 bases separated the two germline ends. Germline V CDR1 and CDR2: WNHNN, SYGVQD (reference sequence). CDR3 length: 14 residues. In nucleotides, the CDR3 is TGCGCCAGCAGTGAGGGCCTCGGATGGACTGAAGCTTTCTTT. Its translation is CASSEGLGWTEAFF.

In the case of this clone: The same CDR3 can be traced to other DNA sequences in this sample. This rearrangement joins TRBV5-6 to TRBJ2-5; no reliable D call. The CDR3 has 13 residues. Trimming stripped 1 base from V and 4 bases from J, with 8 bases between. Germline lookup yields CDR1 SGHDT and CDR2 YYEEEE. The CDR3 nucleotides are TGTGCCAGCAGCTTGCGGTCTGGAGAGACCCAGTACTTC. Residues: CASSLRSGETQYF.

The chain has TRBV7-9 and TRBJ2-7; TRBD2 matches 10 bases. This CDR3 is 14 amino acids long. The J segment lost 5 bases and the V segment lost 5 bases, leaving 6 bases of the junction unmatched. Germline V CDR1 and CDR2: SEHNR, FQNEAQ (reference sequence). CDR3 nucleotide sequence: TGTGCCAGCAGCCACGGACTAGCGGAGGACGAGCAGTACTTC. Residues: CASSHGLAEDEQYF.

The gene calls are TRBV7-2 and TRBJ2-1; D is perhaps TRBD1 or TRBD2 (5 bases each). Trimming pared 2 bases from V and 4 bases from J, leaving 18 bases between. The CDR3 extends over 17 amino acids. Germline values: CDR1 SGHTA, CDR2 FQGNSA. The CDR3 sequence: CASSLRWGNSRYNEQFF. The CDR3 DNA reads as TGTGCCAGCAGCTTACGGTGGGGGAATTCAAGGTACAATGAGCAGTTCTTC.

This clone was counted once. V is TRBV14 and J is TRBJ1-2; no reliable D call. The CDR3 covers 15 residues. Trimming shortened V by 4 bases and J by 4 bases, and 16 bases separated the two germline ends. The germline V gene has CDR1 SGHDN and CDR2 FVKESK. CDR3: CASSLNPRDRYGYTF. The CDR3, as DNA: TGTGCCAGCAGCCTCAACCCACGGGATCGCTATGGCTACACCTTC.

This chain links TRBV7-6 with TRBJ2-3; TRBD2 aligns across 13 bases. Germline CDR1 and CDR2: SGHVS and FNYEAQ. J lost 10 bases, V lost 1 base, and 8 bases had no gene match. The CDR3 is 16 residues long. The CDR3 coding sequence is TGTGCCAGCAGCTTAGATACTAGCGGGGGGGGATTGGCGCAGTATTTT. It yields the protein CASSLDTSGGGLAQYF.